This T cell receptor (beta chain) was captured by sequencing in a study of OX40 agonist ivuxolimab in advanced cancers. The study, taken as a whole, reports: Among the least clonally expanded were partial responders at 0.1-3.0 mg/kg.

Method: immunoSEQ multiplex PCR; TCRdb's copy keeps in-frame clones and lacks some. The profile shows roughly 80,000 clones, over 75% of them singletons. A word on this clone: Its antigen is unidentified.

This material consisted of CD4+ or CD8+ T cells sorted from blood, taken in a trial of the OX40 agonist ivuxolimab. This clonotype originated in an adult with an advanced solid tumor such as melanoma, head and neck, liver or kidney cancer.

The CDR3 coding sequence is TGTGCCAGCAGGGACGACAGGGGGCTTCGACAGCCCCAGCATTTT. Its translation: CASRDDRGLRQPQHF. This chain uses TRBV2 with TRBJ1-5; 10 bases match TRBD1. The CDR3 covers 15 residues. CDR1 is SNHLY, CDR2 FYNNEI, per germline. The J segment lost 7 bases and the V segment lost 6 bases, leaving 9 bases of the junction unmatched.